Below, 5 T cell receptor beta chains from the same sample are listed, as sequenced in a study of radiotherapy plus CTLA-4 blockade in lung cancer. Sequencing used immunoSEQ multiplex PCR; TCRdb keeps in-frame clones, though not all of them. The table includes 9,500 to 15,000 clones, about 86% detected once. Here the sequenced sample was peripheral blood, taken from a patient treated with radiotherapy plus ipilimumab. These receptors were obtained from a human donor with non-small cell lung cancer that progressed on radiotherapy plus ipilimumab.

V gene TRBV5-8 combines with J gene TRBJ1-2; D is unclear. This CDR3 spans 16 amino acids. V dropped 7 bases and J dropped 4 bases, with 23 bases sitting between them. In germline, CDR1 is SGHTS, CDR2 YDEGEE. CDR3 in DNA: TGTGCCAGCCTATTTAGTTATCCACGAAAGACCTATGGCTACACCTTC. It codes for CASLFSYPRKTYGYTF.

V and J are TRBV2 and TRBJ2-6, with TRBD2 identical over 7 bases. Germline loops: CDR1 SNHLY, CDR2 FYNNEI. The length of the CDR3 is 16 residues. After removal of 2 bases from V and 3 bases from J, the junction contained 4 bases not matched to a gene. The CDR3 bases are TGTGCCAGCAGTGAACTGCGGGGGTTTGGGGCCAACGTCCTGACTTTC. As protein: CASSELRGFGANVLTF.

The rearrangement uses TRBV27 and TRBJ1-5; tentative D call: TRBD1 (6 bases). The germline V gene encodes CDR1 MNHEY and CDR2 SMNVEV (reference sequence). This CDR3 comprises 19 residues. Trimming pared 7 bases from V and 2 bases from J, leaving 27 bases between. This CDR3 reads CASKREGGWGPWGNQPQHF. CDR3 DNA sequence: TGTGCCAGCAAAAGAGAGGGGGGATGGGGGCCTTGGGGCAATCAGCCCCAGCATTTT.

This chain connects TRBV2 to TRBJ2-7; D might be TRBD1 or TRBD2, each matching 6 bases. The CDR3 runs 14 residues. Trimming took off 8 bases at V and 1 base at J, with 15 bases between the two ends. CDR1 SNHLY and CDR2 FYNNEI come from the germline V gene. The CDR3 bases are TGTGCCAGCGGCGAAGGGGGGTTGTCCTACGAGCAGTACTTC. Translating gives CASGEGGLSYEQYF.

The V gene is TRBV9, the J gene TRBJ2-2; D is ambiguous. Germline V gene data show CDR1 as SGDLS and CDR2 as YYNGEE. The V end was cut by 4 bases, the J end by 4 bases, with 11 bases between. CDR3 length: 14 amino acids. The DNA of the CDR3 is TGTGCCAGCAGCCCCTCCACAGTCACCGGGGAGCTGTTTTTT. Protein sequence: CASSPSTVTGELFF. The whole variable domain, filled in from reference TRBV9 and TRBJ2-2, reads DSGVTQTPKHLITATGQRVTLRCSPRSGDLSVYWYQQSLDQGLQFLIQYYNGEERAKGNILERFSAQQFPDLHSELNLSSLELGDSALYFCASSPSTVTGELFFGEGSRLTVL.